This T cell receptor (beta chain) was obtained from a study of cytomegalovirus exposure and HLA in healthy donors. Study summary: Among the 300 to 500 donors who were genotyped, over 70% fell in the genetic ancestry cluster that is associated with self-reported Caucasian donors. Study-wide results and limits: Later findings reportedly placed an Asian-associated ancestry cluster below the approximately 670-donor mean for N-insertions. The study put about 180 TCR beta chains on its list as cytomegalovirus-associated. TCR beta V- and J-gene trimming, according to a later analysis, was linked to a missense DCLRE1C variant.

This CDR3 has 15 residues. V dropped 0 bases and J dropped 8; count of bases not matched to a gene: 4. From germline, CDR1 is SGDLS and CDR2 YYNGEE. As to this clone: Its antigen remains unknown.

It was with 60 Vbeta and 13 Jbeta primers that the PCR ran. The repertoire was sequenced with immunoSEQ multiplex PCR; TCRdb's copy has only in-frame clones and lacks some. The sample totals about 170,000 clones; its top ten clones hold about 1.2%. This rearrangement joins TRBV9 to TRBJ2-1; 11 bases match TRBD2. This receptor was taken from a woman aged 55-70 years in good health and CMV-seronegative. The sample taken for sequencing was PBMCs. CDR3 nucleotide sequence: TGTGCCAGCAGCGTAGTTAGCGGGAGGGGTTATGAGCAGTTCTTC. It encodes CASSVVSGRGYEQFF.